Described below is a single T cell receptor (beta chain) sequence and its context. The antigen is not known. Assay: immunoSEQ multiplex PCR; the TCRdb copy retains only in-frame clones and omits some. The sample holds more than 2 million clones, just under 95% seen once. There are 15 residues in the CDR3. V was cut by 0 bases and J by 9 bases, with 15 bases left in between. The germline V gene encodes CDR1 MNHEY and CDR2 SMNVEV (reference sequence). These data belong to a study of shared clonotypes between healthy human individuals. The study, taken as a whole, reports: Naive subsets, compared against memory subsets, generally had larger estimated richness values.

Naivety among CD8 cells was defined by CD45RO negativity and positive CCR7 selection, thereby excluding terminally differentiated effector memory CD45RA+ cells. HIV-negative, healthy adults without recent acute infections or vaccinations were the donors. The chain recombines TRBV27 with TRBJ1-5; D uncertain. The sample comprised naive CD8+ T cells from PBMCs. The clonotype originates from a man between 18 and 29 years old in good health. Some clones in this sample may be carry-over from other donors' samples. The CDR3 DNA reads as TGTGCCAGCAGTTTATCGTCATGGCAGACTGGGCCCCAGCATTTT. Amino acids: CASSLSSWQTGPQHF.